The 30 T cell receptor beta chains below come from one sample, sequenced in a study of identifying expanded T cells in peripheral blood. Only in-frame clones appear in the TCRdb table, and some are missing; sequencing was by immunoSEQ multiplex PCR. The profile covers tens of thousands of clones, with approximately 90% appearing a single time and 15% to 20% taken by the ten largest. Sequenced input: blood. These receptors came from a person aged 18 to 70 in good health.

CDR3 sequence: CAWSQGWETQYF. The CDR3 DNA sequence: TGTGCCTGGAGTCAGGGCTGGGAGACCCAGTACTTC. The chain combines TRBV30 with TRBJ2-5; D perhaps matches TRBD1 (5 bases). Germline CDR1 GTSNPN, CDR2 SVGIG (reference sequence). Between the trimmed V and J ends, which lost 2 bases and 5 bases, there was a span of 9 bases. This CDR3 contains 12 residues.

The rearrangement joins TRBV27 to TRBJ2-3; 7 bases map to TRBD2. V lost 5 bases and J lost 2; bases outside the gene matches: 13. The CDR3 totals 17 residues. Germline CDR1 and CDR2: MNHEY and SMNVEV (reference sequence). This chain's CDR3 is CASSRYLSRGTTDTQYF. The CDR3 nucleotides are TGTGCCAGCAGTCGCTACCTTTCGCGGGGGACCACAGATACGCAGTATTTT.

V gene TRBV5-6 combines with J gene TRBJ1-2; a possible D gene is TRBD1 (5 bases). The CDR3 is 15 residues long. V shed 7 bases and J shed 2 bases, with 18 bases lying between them. Per germline, CDR1 SGHDT and CDR2 YYEEEE. CDR3 region: CASQPQIRGNYGYTF. The CDR3 DNA reads as TGTGCCAGCCAACCCCAGATTCGGGGGAACTATGGCTACACCTTC.

V usage is TRBV15 and J usage is TRBJ2-3; D is uncertain. With 1 base removed from V and 4 bases from J, the gap between germline ends came to 3 bases. Germline V gives CDR1 LNHNV, CDR2 YYDKDF (reference sequence). This CDR3 comprises 12 residues. The CDR3 nucleotides read TGTGCCACCAGCAGAGTTGCAGATACGCAGTATTTT. Translated, it gives CATSRVADTQYF.

The rearrangement uses TRBV30 and TRBJ1-5; perhaps TRBD1 as D (5 bases). Germline V gene sequence: CDR1 GTSNPN, CDR2 SVGIG (reference sequence). This CDR3 is built from 14 residues. V gave up 2 bases and J gave up 2 bases, with 10 bases separating them. CDR3 bases: TGTGCCTGGAGTTCAGGGCCTGGCAATCAGCCCCAGCATTTT. Amino acid sequence: CAWSSGPGNQPQHF.

V is TRBV19 and J is TRBJ1-4, with TRBD1 matching 8 bases. The germline V gene encodes CDR1 LNHDA and CDR2 SQIVND (reference sequence). This CDR3 contains 15 residues. With V trimmed by 4 bases and J by 2 bases, 3 bases remained unmatched. The CDR3 sequence is CASSTGGGTNEKLFF. The DNA for the CDR3 is TGTGCCAGTAGTACAGGGGGCGGCACTAATGAAAAACTGTTTTTT.

The CDR3 region is CASSILSYSNQPQHF. The CDR3 DNA is TGTGCCAGTAGTATTCTCAGTTATAGCAATCAGCCCCAGCATTTT. This chain joins TRBV19 and TRBJ1-5; the D is unclear. The CDR3 is 15 amino acids. V was trimmed by 3 bases and J by 0 bases, leaving 9 bases between them. Germline V gene sequence: CDR1 LNHDA, CDR2 SQIVND (reference sequence).

The V call is TRBV6-6, the J call TRBJ1-2, with D tentatively TRBD1 (6 bases). From germline, CDR1 is MNHNY and CDR2 SVGAGI (reference sequence). The CDR3 is made up of 12 amino acids. The ends were cut back, 7 bases at V and 8 bases at J, with 14 bases in the middle. CDR3 sequence (DNA): TGTGCCAGCACTGACGAGGGGGGAGGCTACACCTTC. The encoded protein is CASTDEGGGYTF.

V gene TRBV27 combines with J gene TRBJ2-3; D assignment may be TRBD1 or TRBD2 (5 bases each). CDR1 and CDR2 from the germline V gene are MNHEY and SMNVEV (reference sequence). Trimming cost V 6 bases and J 4 bases, with 11 bases left between them. This CDR3 contains 13 residues. The CDR3 region has the DNA TGTGCCAGCAGAGGGGCCGGGGCAGATACGCAGTATTTT. This sequence encodes CASRGAGADTQYF.

The rearrangement uses TRBV14 and TRBJ2-1; maybe TRBD2 (7 bases). V lost 4 bases to trimming and J lost 8 bases, with 15 bases between them. The germline gives CDR1 SGHDN, CDR2 FVKESK. The length of the CDR3 is 14 residues. The chain's CDR3 is CASSRKRGGDEQFF. DNA for the CDR3: TGTGCCAGCAGCCGCAAAAGGGGGGGTGATGAGCAGTTCTTC.

The V call is TRBV7-2, the J call TRBJ1-1; no definite D call. Germline assignment: CDR1 SGHTA and CDR2 FQGNSA. The germline V and J ends were trimmed by 1 base and 3 bases, with 6 bases remaining between them. The CDR3 extends over 13 amino acids. The CDR3 reads CASSLVSHTEAFF. CDR3 in DNA: TGTGCCAGCAGCTTAGTGTCCCACACTGAAGCTTTCTTT.

This chain connects TRBV6-5 to TRBJ2-7; possibly TRBD2 for D (6 bases). This CDR3 region has 16 residues. Per the germline V gene, CDR1 is MNHEY and CDR2 is SVGAGI. V lost 0 bases to trimming and J lost 0 bases, with 12 bases between them. As DNA, the CDR3 is TGTGCCAGCAGTTACTCGGGGGGTCACAGCTCCTACGAGCAGTACTTC. Residues: CASSYSGGHSSYEQYF.

This clone came up a few times. V is TRBV6-6 and J is TRBJ2-1; TRBD2 agrees at 9 bases. Germline assignment: CDR1 MNHNY and CDR2 SVGAGI (reference sequence). This CDR3 spans 16 amino acids. V was pared by 4 bases and J by 3 bases, with 7 bases of the junction left unmatched. CDR3 amino acids: CASSSGTSQGYNEQFF. For the CDR3, the DNA is TGTGCCAGCAGTTCCGGGACTAGCCAAGGCTACAATGAGCAGTTCTTC.

V usage is TRBV4-3 and J usage is TRBJ2-5, with 9 bases lining up with TRBD1. The CDR3 spans 17 residues. The trim removed 0 bases at V and 8 bases at J, leaving 13 bases unmatched. Germline values: CDR1 LGHNA, CDR2 YSLEER. The CDR3 here is CASSQEKWGQGGGTQYF. Written as DNA, the CDR3 is TGCGCCAGCAGCCAAGAAAAGTGGGGACAGGGTGGGGGCACCCAGTACTTC.

The V and J genes are TRBV4-3 and TRBJ1-4, with 7 bases matching TRBD1. CDR3 size: 16 residues. V dropped 4 bases and J dropped 2; count of bases not matched to a gene: 7. Germline CDR1 is LGHNA and CDR2 is YSLEER. The CDR3 region is CASSLQLGQTNEKLFF. The CDR3 DNA reads as TGCGCCAGCAGCCTACAACTGGGACAGACTAATGAAAAACTGTTTTTT.

V usage is TRBV5-6 and J usage is TRBJ2-7; a weak D match, TRBD2 (6 bases). The CDR3 contains 15 residues. Germline V gene lookup returns CDR1 SGHDT and CDR2 YYEEEE. Trimming removed 3 bases at V and 4 bases at J, with 17 bases between. The CDR3 sequence: CASSSRRVGEYEQYF. CDR3 nucleotide sequence: TGTGCCAGCAGCTCGAGGAGGGTGGGGGAGTACGAGCAGTACTTC.

The chain has TRBV19 and TRBJ2-3; 7 bases align to TRBD2. The J segment lost 2 bases and the V segment lost 2 bases, leaving 10 bases of the junction unmatched. CDR1 LNHDA and CDR2 SQIVND come from the germline V gene (reference sequence). CDR3 length: 17 amino acids. Here the CDR3 DNA reads TGTGCCAGTAGTATATCGTATGGGAGGGGCTACACAGATACGCAGTATTTT. It is translated as CASSISYGRGYTDTQYF. The full variable domain, its missing parts supplied by reference TRBV19 and TRBJ2-3, is DGGITQSPKYLFRKEGQNVTLSCEQNLNHDAMYWYRQDPGQGLRLIYYSQIVNDFQKGDIAEGYSVSREKKESFPLTVTSAQKNPTAFYLCASSISYGRGYTDTQYFGPGTRLTVL.

The CDR3 here is CASSRIKTGSEQFF. The DNA for the CDR3 is TGTGCCAGCAGCCGGATAAAGACAGGGAGTGAGCAGTTCTTC. This chain uses TRBV7-2 with TRBJ2-1, with TRBD1 matching 7 bases. CDR1 is SGHTA and CDR2 is FQGNSA in the germline V gene. Losses at the gene ends were 5 bases for V and 9 bases for J; bases not matched to a gene: 10. The CDR3 consists of 14 residues.

V and J are TRBV10-3 and TRBJ1-6; D is uncertain. The CDR3 totals 18 residues. The germline gives CDR1 ENHRY, CDR2 SYGVKD. Trimming shortened V by 0 bases and J by 7 bases, and 19 bases separated the two germline ends. This chain's CDR3 is CAISESLMGRLQNSPLHF. CDR3 sequence (DNA): TGTGCCATCAGTGAGTCTCTAATGGGCCGATTGCAGAATTCACCCCTCCACTTT.

The rearrangement links TRBV2 to TRBJ2-7; 7 positions agree with TRBD1. This CDR3 contains 13 residues. Germline V gives CDR1 SNHLY, CDR2 FYNNEI. Trimming at V came to 6 bases and at J to 4 bases, leaving 6 bases not matched to a gene. The CDR3: CASSRQGGYEQYF. CDR3 nucleotides: TGTGCCAGCAGCCGACAGGGCGGGTACGAGCAGTACTTC.

The chain uses TRBV10-2 and TRBJ1-4, with D unresolved. CDR1 is WSHSY and CDR2 is SAAADI in the germline V gene. The CDR3 is 11 residues long. Trimming removed 10 bases at V and 4 bases at J, with 7 bases between. DNA for the CDR3: TGCGCCATTCGCGTTAATGAAAAACTGTTTTTT. Its translation: CAIRVNEKLFF.

The CDR3 sequence: CASSLDLSGRTDTQYF. The DNA for the CDR3 is TGTGCCAGCAGCTTAGATCTTAGCGGGCGCACAGATACGCAGTATTTT. The chain joins TRBV7-9 to TRBJ2-3, with 7 positions matching TRBD2. Trimming took 1 base from V and 1 from J; bases not matched to a gene: 5. Germline V gene data show CDR1 as SEHNR and CDR2 as FQNEAQ (reference sequence). The CDR3 length is 16 residues.

The chain uses TRBV2 and TRBJ2-7; D perhaps matches TRBD2 (5 bases). CDR3 length equals 13 residues. V gave up 4 bases and J gave up 5 bases, with 12 bases separating them. Germline CDR1 is SNHLY and CDR2 is FYNNEI. The CDR3: CASSVLVSDEQYF. The CDR3 DNA reads as TGTGCCAGCAGTGTACTAGTATCCGACGAGCAGTACTTC. Using reference TRBV2 and TRBJ2-7 for the parts outside the CDR3, the full variable domain is EPEVTQTPSHQVTQMGQEVILRCVPISNHLYFYWYRQILGQKVEFLVSFYNNEISEKSEIFDDQFSVERPDGSNFTLKIRSTKLEDSAMYFCASSVLVSDEQYFGPGTRLTVT.

CDR3 sequence (DNA): TGCGCCAGCAGCCAGGACAGCAGCTCTGGGGCCAACGTCCTGACTTTC. This translates into CASSQDSSSGANVLTF. The chain links TRBV4-1 to TRBJ2-6, with a tentative D call TRBD1 (6 bases). The CDR3 length is 16 residues. Germline CDR1 reads MGHRA; CDR2 reads YSYEKL. Trimming removed 3 bases from V and 0 bases from J, with 9 bases in between.

The chain couples TRBV5-6 to TRBJ1-4; D not certain. Germline CDR1 reads SGHDT; CDR2 reads YYEEEE. With 4 bases removed from V and 3 bases from J, the gap between germline ends came to 16 bases. This CDR3 is built from 16 residues. The chain's CDR3 is CASSRPPGRSNEKLFF. In DNA form, the CDR3 reads TGTGCCAGCAGCCGACCCCCGGGGAGATCTAATGAAAAACTGTTTTTT. Full variable domain (missing parts from reference TRBV5-6 and TRBJ1-4): DAGVTQSPTHLIKTRGQQVTLRCSPKSGHDTVSWYQQALGQGPQFIFQYYEEEERQRGNFPDRFSGHQFPNYSSELNVNALLLGDSALYLCASSRPPGRSNEKLFFGSGTQLSVL.

The chain couples TRBV6-6 to TRBJ1-5, with TRBD1 as a possible D gene (5 bases). This CDR3 has 14 amino acids. V lost 7 bases and J lost 0, with 10 bases in between. The germline V gene has CDR1 MNHNY and CDR2 SVGAGI (reference sequence). CDR3 amino acids: CASIQVNSNQPQHF. The CDR3 DNA follows: TGTGCCAGCATACAGGTCAATAGCAATCAGCCCCAGCATTTT.

The chain has TRBV15 and TRBJ1-1, with D uncertain. The germline V gene has CDR1 LNHNV and CDR2 YYDKDF (reference sequence). The V and J ends lost 4 bases and 7 bases respectively, with 13 bases between them. This CDR3 contains 13 residues. This CDR3 is CATSTRTGGEAFF. The DNA for the CDR3 is TGTGCCACCAGCACCCGGACCGGAGGTGAAGCTTTCTTT.

The chain recombines TRBV7-7 with TRBJ2-5; TRBD1 matches 9 bases. The CDR3 totals 17 residues. The ends lost 0 bases at V and 6 bases at J; junction bases unmatched: 11. Germline CDR1 reads SSHAT; CDR2 reads FNYEAQ (reference sequence). The CDR3: CASSLAKQGAFEKTQYF. In DNA, the CDR3 is TGTGCCAGCAGCTTAGCTAAACAGGGGGCTTTTGAGAAGACCCAGTACTTC.

This clone was recorded many times. The rearrangement joins TRBV6-4 to TRBJ2-3; the match to TRBD1 covers 11 bases. With V trimmed by 0 bases and J by 4 bases, 3 bases remained unmatched. CDR1 MRHNA and CDR2 SNTAGT come from the germline V gene. The CDR3 length is 16 residues. As DNA, the CDR3 is TGTGCCAGCAGTGACTCTGGGACAGGGGGGGCAGATACGCAGTATTTT. Translation gives CASSDSGTGGADTQYF.

This chain uses TRBV4-3 with TRBJ1-2, with a tentative D call TRBD1 (6 bases). Germline CDR1 is LGHNA and CDR2 is YSLEER. The CDR3 length is 16 residues. V lost 2 bases to trimming and J lost 4 bases, with 17 bases between them. The CDR3 DNA follows: TGCGCCAGCAGCCAATACCGGACAGCCAAAATCTATGGCTACACCTTC. Its translation: CASSQYRTAKIYGYTF.